This is a list of T cell receptor beta chains from one sample in a study of chemoradiotherapy in HPV16-positive cancers. Here immunoSEQ multiplex PCR was the method, and the copy in TCRdb shows in-frame clones only, minus some. The sample holds about 6,200 clones, roughly 80% seen once. The sample consisted of tumor tissue, taken from a patient who underwent chemoradiotherapy. Source of these receptors: a human donor with HPV-associated anogenital cancer. CDR3s include the opening cysteine and the closing phenylalanine or tryptophan. The order of the fields is V gene, CDR3 length, J gene, CDR3 protein.

v_gene: TRBV13
len: 16
j_gene: TRBJ2-7
CDR3aa: CASSLGLEGTGYEQYF

v_gene: TRBV5-1
len: 15
j_gene: TRBJ2-2
CDR3aa: CASSLEAGAGGELFF

v_gene: TRBV7-9
len: 14
j_gene: TRBJ2-1
CDR3aa: CASSPGDRGYEQFF

v_gene: TRBV2
len: 17
j_gene: TRBJ2-6
CDR3aa: CASTKDRVGTGANVLTF

v_gene: TRBV4-1
len: 16
j_gene: TRBJ1-1
CDR3aa: CASSQDQWGARSEAFF

v_gene: TRBV6-5
len: 13
j_gene: TRBJ1-5
CDR3aa: CASARISNQPQHF

v_gene: TRBV9
len: 13
j_gene: TRBJ1-5
CDR3aa: CASSAQGQQPQHF

v_gene: TRBV6-6
len: 16
j_gene: TRBJ2-3
CDR3aa: CASRPPGQGFPDTQYF

v_gene: TRBV5-1
len: 15
j_gene: TRBJ1-5
CDR3aa: CASSFDPTSNQPQHF

v_gene: TRBV30
len: 17
j_gene: TRBJ2-1
CDR3aa: CAWSAWLAGAKDNEQFF

v_gene: TRBV2
len: 12
j_gene: TRBJ2-5
CDR3aa: CASTGPQETQYF

v_gene: TRBV20-1
len: 11
j_gene: TRBJ1-5
CDR3aa: CSVGGVQPQHF

v_gene: TRBV5-1
len: 15
j_gene: TRBJ1-1
CDR3aa: CASSLVAGTNTEAFF

v_gene: TRBV29-1
len: 11
j_gene: TRBJ2-1
CDR3aa: CSVARLAEQFF

v_gene: TRBV11-2
len: 15
j_gene: TRBJ2-3
CDR3aa: CASSLGGYQTDTQYF

v_gene: TRBV7-3
len: 16
j_gene: TRBJ2-6
CDR3aa: CASSFGRLSGANVLTF